This T cell receptor (beta chain) was recorded in a study of blood T cell repertoires in COVID-19. The wider study: Donors in the United States, Italy and Spain gave samples during acute or convalescent COVID-19.

Data came from immunoSEQ multiplex PCR; TCRdb stores just in-frame clones and leaves some out. The sample shows fewer than 400,000 clones, 65% to 90% of them seen only once. Germline V gene lookup returns CDR1 SNHLY and CDR2 FYNNEI. V trimming: 11 bases; J trimming: 3 bases; junction bases outside the gene matches: 3. This CDR3 is 14 amino acids long. Individuals drawn from approximately 26 US areas were roughly 18 to 89 years old. Donors were grouped by their self-reported clinical history. The chain carries TRBV2 and TRBJ2-4, with 14 nucleotides matching TRBD2. The clonotype originates from a man aged 25-40 years who had recovered from COVID-19. Source material: PBMCs or T cells enriched from blood (not recorded which). The CDR3 sequence is CAGGLAGVKNIQYF. The CDR3 nucleotides are TGTGCCGGGGGACTAGCGGGAGTCAAAAACATTCAGTACTTC.